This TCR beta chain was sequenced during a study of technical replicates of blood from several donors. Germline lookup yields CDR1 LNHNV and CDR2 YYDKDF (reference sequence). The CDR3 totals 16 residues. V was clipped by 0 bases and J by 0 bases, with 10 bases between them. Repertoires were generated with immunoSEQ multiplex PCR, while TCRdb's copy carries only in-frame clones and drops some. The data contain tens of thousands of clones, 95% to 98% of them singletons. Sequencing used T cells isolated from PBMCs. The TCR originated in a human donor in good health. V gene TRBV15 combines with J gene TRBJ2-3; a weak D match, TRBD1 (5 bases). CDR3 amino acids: CATSRDQGGSTDTQYF. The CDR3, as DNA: TGTGCCACCAGCAGAGATCAGGGTGGGAGCACAGATACGCAGTATTTT.